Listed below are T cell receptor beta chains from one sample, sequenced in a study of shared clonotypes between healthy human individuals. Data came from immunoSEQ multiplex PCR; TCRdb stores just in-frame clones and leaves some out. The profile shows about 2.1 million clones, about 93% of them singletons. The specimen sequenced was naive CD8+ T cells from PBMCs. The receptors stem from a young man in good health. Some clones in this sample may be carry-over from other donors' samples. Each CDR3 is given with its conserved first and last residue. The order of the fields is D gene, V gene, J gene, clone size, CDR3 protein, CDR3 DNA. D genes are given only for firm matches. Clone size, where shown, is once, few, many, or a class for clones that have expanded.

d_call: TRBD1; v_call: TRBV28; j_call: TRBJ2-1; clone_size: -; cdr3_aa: CASSPRDRYNEQFF; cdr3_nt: TGTGCCAGCAGTCCCCGGGACAGGTACAATGAGCAGTTCTTC
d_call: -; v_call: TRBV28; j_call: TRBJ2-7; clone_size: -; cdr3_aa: CASRYKYEQYF; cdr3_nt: TGTGCCAGCAGATATAAGTACGAGCAGTACTTC
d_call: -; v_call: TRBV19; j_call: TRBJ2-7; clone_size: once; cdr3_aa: CASTTTRTGNYEQYF; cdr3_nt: TGTGCCAGTACCACCACAAGGACGGGAAATTACGAGCAGTACTTC
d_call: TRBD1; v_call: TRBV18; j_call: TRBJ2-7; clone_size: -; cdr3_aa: CASSPGQGAYEQYF; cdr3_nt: TGTGCCAGCTCACCGGGGCAGGGGGCGTACGAGCAGTACTTC
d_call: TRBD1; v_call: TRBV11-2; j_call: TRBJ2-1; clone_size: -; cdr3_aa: CASSPSRGTGDYNEQFF; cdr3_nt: TGTGCCAGCAGCCCATCAAGAGGGACAGGGGACTACAATGAGCAGTTCTTC
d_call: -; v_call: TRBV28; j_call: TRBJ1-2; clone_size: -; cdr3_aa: CASSLDYGYGYTF; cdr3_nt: TGTGCCAGCAGCCTTGACTATGGCTATGGCTACACCTTC
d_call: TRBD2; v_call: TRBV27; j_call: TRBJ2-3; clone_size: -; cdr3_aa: CASRTRHEGLAGKDTQYF; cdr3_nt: TGTGCCAGCAGAACCAGACATGAGGGACTAGCGGGCAAGGATACGCAGTATTTT
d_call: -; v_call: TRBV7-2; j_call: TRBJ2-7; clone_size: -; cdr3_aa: CASSPETGRDYEQYF; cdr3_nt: TGTGCCAGCAGCCCCGAGACAGGGAGGGACTACGAGCAGTACTTC
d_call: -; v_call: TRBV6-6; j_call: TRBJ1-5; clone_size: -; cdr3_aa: CASSLLGPHRPQHF; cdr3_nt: TGTGCCAGCAGTCTCCTGGGCCCCCACAGGCCCCAGCATTTT
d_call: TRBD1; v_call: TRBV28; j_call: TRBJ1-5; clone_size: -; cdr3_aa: CASSTGGGGQPQHF; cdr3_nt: TGTGCCAGCAGTACAGGGGGCGGGGGTCAGCCCCAGCATTTT
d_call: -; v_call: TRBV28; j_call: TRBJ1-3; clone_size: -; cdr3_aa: CASSPPGGGGNTIYF; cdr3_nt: TGTGCCAGCAGTCCTCCGGGAGGAGGAGGAAACACCATATATTTT
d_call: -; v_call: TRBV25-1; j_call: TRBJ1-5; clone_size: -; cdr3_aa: CATYIQPQHF; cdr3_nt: TGTGCCACCTACATTCAGCCCCAGCATTTT
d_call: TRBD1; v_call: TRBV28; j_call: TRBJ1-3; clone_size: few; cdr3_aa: CASRQGAAGNTIYF; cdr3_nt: TGTGCCAGCAGGCAGGGGGCAGCTGGAAACACCATATATTTT
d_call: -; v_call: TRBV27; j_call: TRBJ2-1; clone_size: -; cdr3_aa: CASSFSLAVNEQFF; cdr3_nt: TGTGCCAGCAGTTTTTCCTTAGCGGTGAATGAGCAGTTCTTC
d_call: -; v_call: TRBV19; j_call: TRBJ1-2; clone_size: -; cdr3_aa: CASSLGRRGYTF; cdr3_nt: TGTGCCAGTAGTTTAGGACGGCGTGGCTACACCTTC
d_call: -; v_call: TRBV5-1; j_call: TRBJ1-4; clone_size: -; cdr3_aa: CASSADVGGWTNEKLFF; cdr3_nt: TGCGCCAGCAGCGCCGATGTTGGGGGCTGGACTAATGAAAAACTGTTTTTT